This TCR beta chain was sequenced during a study of naive and memory T cell subsets. Study findings and constraints: This RNA-based method may be sensitive to activation-related transcript changes.

For blood and skin samples, reverse transcription used TCR alpha and beta constant primers. The SP2 primer and nested alpha and beta constant region primers amplified ligated cDNA in four rounds. TCRdb reprocessed the 5' RACE reads with MiXCR, giving one entry per CDR3 protein. The sample carries 20,000 to 30,000 distinct CDR3 sequences, approximately 20% recorded once. Adult healthy volunteers gave 2.5 ml peripheral blood for whole-blood RNA. A UMI-containing oligonucleotide was joined by 3' ligation to the TCR cDNA template. Input was roughly 1 to 1000 ng of DNase-treated total RNA without cell sorting. The CDR3 loop spans 16 amino acids. Germline V gene lookup returns CDR1 SGDLS and CDR2 YYNGEE. V trimming: 4 bases; J trimming: 2 bases; junction bases outside the gene matches: 9. This clonotype has a count of ten or more. Its specificity is unknown.

The V call is TRBV9, the J call TRBJ2-3; the match to TRBD2 covers 8 bases. The sequence was collected from a female donor in good health. DNA for the CDR3: TGTGCCAGCAGCCCCAGAAGCGGGGGAACCACAGATACGCAGTATTTT. This gives the protein CASSPRSGGTTDTQYF.